The clone carrying this TCR beta chain was found a few times. What it binds is not known. The length of the CDR3 is 16 residues. Germline loops: CDR1 MGHRA, CDR2 YSYEKL. V was pared by 0 bases and J by 6 bases, with 18 bases between. This specimen belongs to a study of molecular identifiers for immune sequencing clone quantification. The study's findings and limits: Clones exceeding 20 RNA copies carried over 97% of effector molecules but under 1% of naive-cell molecules. Spike-in Jurkat TCR RNA from a single cell reportedly registered among 950,000 or so naive cells.

TCRdb reanalysed the PCR reads using MiXCR and keeps one entry per CDR3 protein. In the table there are some 91,000 distinct CDR3 sequences, around 24% of which are singletons. The sequencing input was naive CD8+ T cells from blood, with Jurkat cell RNA spiked in. Subset defined: FACS-sorted CD8+CD4-CCR7+CD45RA+ naive T cells. The clonotype was recovered from a human donor in good health. Some libraries in this study had Jurkat cell RNA spiked in. This rearrangement joins TRBV4-1 to TRBJ2-7; D remains ambiguous. The CDR3 is CASSQDGSLPPGEQYF. In DNA form, the CDR3 reads TGCGCCAGCAGCCAAGATGGCAGTCTTCCTCCGGGCGAGCAGTACTTC.